The clone carrying this TCR beta chain was detected only a few times. Its antigen is not identified. The CDR3 totals 15 residues. Germline V lookup: CDR1 SGHRS, CDR2 YFSETQ. The V end lost 1 base, the J end lost 5 bases, and 15 bases lay between the germline ends. The data were obtained in a study of CD8 T cells in ankylosing spondylitis. One entry per CDR3 protein, called by TCRdb with MiXCR from the 5' RACE reads. The sample lists 250,000 to 350,000 distinct CDR3 sequences, around 8% occurring once. General study results and limits: Within peripheral blood, clones linked to disease were CD8+ and relatively rare. Blood of patients with ankylosing spondylitis appeared to be characterized by a TCR beta motif of 8 or 9 highly homologous variants.

The chain combines TRBV5-1 with TRBJ2-5, with D possibly being TRBD1 (6 bases). Sequences were obtained from blood, either unsorted or a sorted T cell fraction (not recorded which). The clonotype was recovered from a male donor with ankylosing spondylitis. CDR3 protein: CASSLLDGTPETQYF. As DNA, the CDR3 is TGCGCCAGCAGCTTGCTTGATGGGACACCGGAGACCCAGTACTTC.